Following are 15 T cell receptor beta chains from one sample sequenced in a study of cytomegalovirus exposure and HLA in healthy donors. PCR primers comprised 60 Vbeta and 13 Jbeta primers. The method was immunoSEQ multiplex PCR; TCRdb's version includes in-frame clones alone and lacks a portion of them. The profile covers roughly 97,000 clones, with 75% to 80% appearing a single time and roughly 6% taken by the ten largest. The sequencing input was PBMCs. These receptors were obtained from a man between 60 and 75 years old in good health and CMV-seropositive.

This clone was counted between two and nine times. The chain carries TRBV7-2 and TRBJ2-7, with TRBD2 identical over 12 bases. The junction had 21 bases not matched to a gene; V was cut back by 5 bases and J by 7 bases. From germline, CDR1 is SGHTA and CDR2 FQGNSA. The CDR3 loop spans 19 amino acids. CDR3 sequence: CASSPYLAGGTTPLLEQYF. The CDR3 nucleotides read TGTGCCAGCAGCCCCTACCTAGCGGGGGGGACCACTCCTCTCTTGGAGCAGTACTTC.

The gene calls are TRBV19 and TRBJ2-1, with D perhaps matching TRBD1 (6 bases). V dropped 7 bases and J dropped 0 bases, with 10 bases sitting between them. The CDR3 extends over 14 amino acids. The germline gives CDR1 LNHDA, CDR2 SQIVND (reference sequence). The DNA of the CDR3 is TGTGCCAGTAAACGGACAGACTCCTACAATGAGCAGTTCTTC. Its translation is CASKRTDSYNEQFF.

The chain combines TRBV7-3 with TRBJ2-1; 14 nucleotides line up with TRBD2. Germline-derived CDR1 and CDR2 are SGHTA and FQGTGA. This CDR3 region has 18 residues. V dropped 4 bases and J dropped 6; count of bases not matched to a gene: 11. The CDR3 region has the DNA TGTGCCAGCAGCTCAACCGGGGGGACTAGCGGGGGACGCAATGAGCAGTTCTTC. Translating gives CASSSTGGTSGGRNEQFF.

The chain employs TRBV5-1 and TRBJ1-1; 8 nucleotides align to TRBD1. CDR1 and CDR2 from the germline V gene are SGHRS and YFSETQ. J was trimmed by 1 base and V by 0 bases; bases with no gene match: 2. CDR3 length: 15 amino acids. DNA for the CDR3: TGCGCCAGCAGCTTGGGGACAGGGACGAACACTGAAGCTTTCTTT. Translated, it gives CASSLGTGTNTEAFF.

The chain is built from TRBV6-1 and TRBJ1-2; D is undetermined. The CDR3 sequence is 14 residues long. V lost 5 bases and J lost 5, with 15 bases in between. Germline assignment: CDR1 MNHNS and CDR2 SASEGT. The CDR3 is CASSYGTTGYGYTF. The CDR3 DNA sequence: TGTGCCAGCAGTTATGGCACCACGGGGTATGGCTACACCTTC.

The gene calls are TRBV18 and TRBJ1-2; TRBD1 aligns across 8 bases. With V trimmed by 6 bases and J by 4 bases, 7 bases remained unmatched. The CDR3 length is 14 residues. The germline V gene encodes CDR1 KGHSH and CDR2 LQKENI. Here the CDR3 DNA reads TGTGCCAGCTCGGGGGGGACAGGAACCTATGGCTACACCTTC. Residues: CASSGGTGTYGYTF.

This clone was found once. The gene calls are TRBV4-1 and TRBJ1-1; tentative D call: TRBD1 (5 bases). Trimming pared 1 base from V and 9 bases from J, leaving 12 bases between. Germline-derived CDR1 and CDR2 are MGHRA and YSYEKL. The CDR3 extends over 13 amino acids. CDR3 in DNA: TGCGCCAGCAGCCAAGGTATTCCAGGGAAAGCTTTCTTT. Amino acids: CASSQGIPGKAFF.

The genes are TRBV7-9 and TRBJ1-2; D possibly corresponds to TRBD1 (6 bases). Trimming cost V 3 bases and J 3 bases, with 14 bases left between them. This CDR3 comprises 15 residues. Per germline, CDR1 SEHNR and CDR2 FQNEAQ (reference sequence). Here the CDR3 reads CASSLTAGDYYGYTF. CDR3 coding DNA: TGTGCCAGCAGCTTGACGGCAGGGGATTACTATGGCTACACCTTC.

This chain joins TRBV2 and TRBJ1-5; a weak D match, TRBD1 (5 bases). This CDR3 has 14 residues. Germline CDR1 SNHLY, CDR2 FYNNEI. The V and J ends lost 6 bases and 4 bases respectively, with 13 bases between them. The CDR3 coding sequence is TGTGCCAGCAGGAGACAGATAGTGAATCAGCCCCAGCATTTT. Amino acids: CASRRQIVNQPQHF.

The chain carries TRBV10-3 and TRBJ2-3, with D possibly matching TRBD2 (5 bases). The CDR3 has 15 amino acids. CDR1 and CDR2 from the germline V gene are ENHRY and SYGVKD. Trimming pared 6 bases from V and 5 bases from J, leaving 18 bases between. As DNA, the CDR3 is TGTGCCATCAGGGAGACCGGACCACGGGGAGATACGCAGTATTTT. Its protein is CAIRETGPRGDTQYF.

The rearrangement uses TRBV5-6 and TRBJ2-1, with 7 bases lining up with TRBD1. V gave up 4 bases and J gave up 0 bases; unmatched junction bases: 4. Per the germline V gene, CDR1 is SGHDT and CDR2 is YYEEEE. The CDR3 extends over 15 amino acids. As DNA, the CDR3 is TGTGCCAGCAGCAGGGGGACAGCCTCCTACAATGAGCAGTTCTTC. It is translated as CASSRGTASYNEQFF.

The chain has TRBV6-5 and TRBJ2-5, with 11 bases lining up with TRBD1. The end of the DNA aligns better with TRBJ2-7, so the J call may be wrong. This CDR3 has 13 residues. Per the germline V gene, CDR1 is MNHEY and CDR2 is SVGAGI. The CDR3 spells CASRDRGGYEQYF. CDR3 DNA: TGTGCCAGCCGGGACAGGGGGGGCTACGAGCAGTACTTC.

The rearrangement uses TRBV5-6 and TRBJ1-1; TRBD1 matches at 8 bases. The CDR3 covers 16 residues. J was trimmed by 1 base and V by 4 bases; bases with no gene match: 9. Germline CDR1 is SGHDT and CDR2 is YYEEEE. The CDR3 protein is CASSRLDRVWNTEAFF. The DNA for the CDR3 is TGTGCCAGCAGCCGTTTGGACAGGGTCTGGAACACTGAAGCTTTCTTT.

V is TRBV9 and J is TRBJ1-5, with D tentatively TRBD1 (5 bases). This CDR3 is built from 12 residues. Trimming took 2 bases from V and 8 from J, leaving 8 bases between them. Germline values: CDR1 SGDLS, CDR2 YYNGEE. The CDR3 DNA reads TGTGCCAGCAGCGTGGGGGGGGAGCCCCAGCATTTT. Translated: CASSVGGEPQHF.

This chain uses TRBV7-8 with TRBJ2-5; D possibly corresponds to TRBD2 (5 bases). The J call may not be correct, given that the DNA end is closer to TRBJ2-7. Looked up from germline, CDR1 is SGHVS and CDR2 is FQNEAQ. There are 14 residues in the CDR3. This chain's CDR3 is CASLSSGLFYEQYF. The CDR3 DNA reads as TGTGCCAGCCTCTCCTCAGGACTCTTCTACGAGCAGTACTTC.